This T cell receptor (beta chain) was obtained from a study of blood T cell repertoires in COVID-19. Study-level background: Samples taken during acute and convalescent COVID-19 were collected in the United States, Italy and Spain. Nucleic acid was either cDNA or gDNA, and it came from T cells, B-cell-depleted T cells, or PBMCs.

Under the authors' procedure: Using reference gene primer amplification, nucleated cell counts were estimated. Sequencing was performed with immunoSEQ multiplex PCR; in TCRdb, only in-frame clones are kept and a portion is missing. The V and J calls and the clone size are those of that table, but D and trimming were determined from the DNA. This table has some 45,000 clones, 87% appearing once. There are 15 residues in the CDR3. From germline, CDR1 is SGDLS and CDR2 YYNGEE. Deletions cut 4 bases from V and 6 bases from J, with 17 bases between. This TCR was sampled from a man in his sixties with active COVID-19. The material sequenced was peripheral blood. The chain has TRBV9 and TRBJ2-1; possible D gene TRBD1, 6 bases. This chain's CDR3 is CASSPAGTPFNEQFF. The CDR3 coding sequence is TGTGCCAGCAGCCCGGCCGGGACACCCTTCAATGAGCAGTTCTTC.